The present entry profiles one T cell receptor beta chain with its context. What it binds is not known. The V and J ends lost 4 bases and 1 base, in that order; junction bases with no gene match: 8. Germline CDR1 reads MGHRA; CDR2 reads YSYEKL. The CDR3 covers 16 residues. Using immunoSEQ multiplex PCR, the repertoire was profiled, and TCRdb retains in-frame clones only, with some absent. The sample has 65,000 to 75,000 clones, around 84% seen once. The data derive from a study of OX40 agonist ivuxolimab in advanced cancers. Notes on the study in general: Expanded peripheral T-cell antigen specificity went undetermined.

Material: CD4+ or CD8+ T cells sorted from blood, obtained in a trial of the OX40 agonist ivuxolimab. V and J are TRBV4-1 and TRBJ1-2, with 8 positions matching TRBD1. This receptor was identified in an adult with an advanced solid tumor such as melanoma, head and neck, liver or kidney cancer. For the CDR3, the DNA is TGCGCCAGCAGCCGATTAGACAGGGGACTTAACTATGGCTACACCTTC. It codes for CASSRLDRGLNYGYTF.